This TCR beta chain is drawn from a study of OX40 agonist ivuxolimab in advanced cancers. Study background: Intravenous ivuxolimab at 0.01 to 10 mg/kg was given to patients every 2 weeks. Study-level results: Still undetermined is the antigen specificity of the expanded peripheral T cells. Fewer expanded clones were found on average in CD4+ than in CD8+ T cells.

Clones were sequenced by immunoSEQ multiplex PCR, and TCRdb holds only the in-frame ones, with some missing. The sample includes 49,000 or so clones, around 84% of them seen just once. Comments on this clone: Antigen specificity is unknown.

CDR3 length equals 15 residues. V dropped 0 bases and J dropped 7 bases, with 11 bases sitting between them. The germline V gene encodes CDR1 SGHRS and CDR2 YFSETQ. The origin of this receptor is an adult with an advanced solid tumor such as melanoma, head and neck, liver or kidney cancer. Sequenced material: CD4+ or CD8+ T cells sorted from blood, taken in a trial of the OX40 agonist ivuxolimab. The V and J genes are TRBV5-1 and TRBJ1-6; a possible D gene is TRBD1 (6 bases). The CDR3 spells CASSLDGQSNSPLHF. CDR3 in DNA: TGCGCCAGCAGCTTGGATGGACAGTCGAATTCACCCCTCCACTTT.